These T cell receptor beta chains were read from a single sample in a study of shared clonotypes between healthy human individuals. The table came from immunoSEQ multiplex PCR; TCRdb's copy has only in-frame clones and leaves some out. Among hundreds of thousands of clones listed, 96% were seen once. The sequenced sample was naive CD8+ T cells sorted from blood. These TCRs come from a woman aged 30 to 39 in good health. Both conserved end residues are part of each CDR3. Each record gives: V gene, J gene, D gene, clone size, CDR3 DNA, CDR3 protein. A D gene is named only where the DNA matches it firmly. Some rows have no size entry. The others give once, few or many, or a class for an expanded clone.

>TRBV7-8|TRBJ2-2|NA|NA
TGTGCCAGCAGCTACCTTGGTCGGAACACCGGGGAGCTGTTTTTT
CASSYLGRNTGELFF
>TRBV6-5|TRBJ2-2|TRBD1|NA
TGTGCCAGCAGCTCCGGGACAGGGAACACCGGGGAGCTGTTTTTT
CASSSGTGNTGELFF
>TRBV27|TRBJ1-5|TRBD1|NA
TGTGCCAGCAGTTCCTTACAGGGGAATCAGCCCCAGCATTTT
CASSSLQGNQPQHF
>TRBV28|TRBJ2-2|NA|NA
TGTGCCAGCAGCCGTCAGGGGACTAACACCGGGGAGCTGTTTTTT
CASSRQGTNTGELFF
>TRBV5-6|TRBJ2-1|TRBD2|NA
TGTGCCAGCAGCCCGCCCGCGGGAGGCAATGAGCAGTTCTTC
CASSPPAGGNEQFF
>TRBV27|TRBJ1-5|TRBD1|NA
TGTGCCAGCAGTTTGGGACAGGGGGCTGGCAATCAGCCCCAGCATTTT
CASSLGQGAGNQPQHF
>TRBV28|TRBJ2-3|TRBD2|NA
TGTGCCAGCAGTCCCTCAACTAGCGTGACGCAGTATTTT
CASSPSTSVTQYF
>TRBV6-1|TRBJ2-1|TRBD2|NA
TGTGCCACTCGGACTAGCGGGTACAATGAGCAGTTCTTC
CATRTSGYNEQFF
>TRBV7-9|TRBJ1-2|NA|NA
TGTGCCAGCAGCTTCCGGTACGACTATGGCTACACCTTC
CASSFRYDYGYTF
>TRBV2|TRBJ1-1|NA|NA
TGTGCCAGCAGTAAAACAGGGAGGACTGAAGCTTTCTTT
CASSKTGRTEAFF
>TRBV20-1|TRBJ2-7|NA|few
TGCAGTGCTATGGGGGCCTACGAGCAGTACTTC
CSAMGAYEQYF
>TRBV4-2|TRBJ2-1|TRBD1|NA
TGTGCCAGCAGCCGCGGACAGGGAAACAATGAGCAGTTCTTC
CASSRGQGNNEQFF
>TRBV28|TRBJ1-4|NA|once
TGTGCCACCCTCGGGAACCTCGGGGTAACTAATGAAAAACTGTTTTTT
CATLGNLGVTNEKLFF
>TRBV25-1|TRBJ1-2|TRBD1|NA
TGTGCCAGCAGTGACCAGGGACAGGGGCCCGTCTATGGCTACACCTTC
CASSDQGQGPVYGYTF
>TRBV28|TRBJ1-1|NA|NA
TGTGCCAGCAGTCGGACAGTTAACACTGAAGCTTTCTTT
CASSRTVNTEAFF
>TRBV7-6|TRBJ2-1|NA|NA
TGTGCCAGCAGCTTAGGGGGGGTGTACAATGAGCAGTTCTTC
CASSLGGVYNEQFF
>TRBV28|TRBJ2-4|TRBD1|NA
TGTGCCAGCAGTTTATTCGGGACAGGGGACATTCAGTACTTC
CASSLFGTGDIQYF
>TRBV5-1|TRBJ2-7|NA|once
TGCGCCAGCAGACCTACGGACCCCTACGAGCAGTACTTC
CASRPTDPYEQYF
>TRBV5-4|TRBJ2-5|NA|NA
TGTGCCAGCAGCTTGGAATCAGAAGAGACCCAGTACTTC
CASSLESEETQYF
>TRBV7-8|TRBJ2-3|TRBD2|NA
TGTGCCAGCAGTCACCTTAGCGGGGGCACAGATACGCAGTATTTT
CASSHLSGGTDTQYF
>TRBV5-5|TRBJ2-7|TRBD2|NA
TGTGCCAGCAGCGGCTGGACTAGCGGTACCTACGAGCAGTACTTC
CASSGWTSGTYEQYF
>TRBV14|TRBJ2-7|TRBD1|NA
TGTGCCAGCAGCACCCTACAGGGGGCCTACGAGCAGTACTTC
CASSTLQGAYEQYF
>TRBV2|TRBJ1-5|NA|NA
TGTGCCAGCAGTAGAGGGGGGACTAATCAGCCCCAGCATTTT
CASSRGGTNQPQHF
>TRBV6-5|TRBJ1-1|NA|NA
TGTGCCAGCAGTTACGTGGGTGGCAGGGCAACTGAAGCTTTCTTT
CASSYVGGRATEAFF
>TRBV27|TRBJ1-1|NA|NA
TGTGCCAGCAGTCGGGCCTTGAGCACTGAAGCTTTCTTT
CASSRALSTEAFF
>TRBV27|TRBJ1-5|NA|NA
TGTGCCAGCAGTTTTGGTGGGAGCAATCAGCCCCAGCATTTT
CASSFGGSNQPQHF
>TRBV16|TRBJ1-5|NA|NA
TGTGCCAGCAGTCCGGCCGATCAGCCCCAGCATTTT
CASSPADQPQHF
>TRBV27|TRBJ1-1|TRBD1|NA
TGTGCCAGCAGTTTACGGGGGGGCGGGGACAGGTTCACTGAAGCTTTCTTT
CASSLRGGGDRFTEAFF
>TRBV5-4|TRBJ2-7|TRBD2|once
TGTGCCAGCAGCCCTGGTAGCGGGAGTAACTACGAGCAGTACTTC
CASSPGSGSNYEQYF
>TRBV28|TRBJ2-3|NA|NA
TGTGCCAGCAGTTTTGGTAGCACAGATACGCAGTATTTT
CASSFGSTDTQYF
>TRBV30|TRBJ1-4|NA|NA
TGTGCCTGGAGCGCCATTGGGGAAAAACTGTTTTTT
CAWSAIGEKLFF
>TRBV27|TRBJ2-7|NA|NA
TGTGCCAGCAGTGCAAGCTCCGGGCCTACATTCTACGAGCAGTACTTC
CASSASSGPTFYEQYF
>TRBV5-5|TRBJ1-5|NA|NA
TGTGCCAGCAGCCTGAGAGGGCACCCGGGTCAGCCCCAGCATTTT
CASSLRGHPGQPQHF
>TRBV6-1|TRBJ1-3|NA|NA
TGTGCCAGCAGTGAAACAGGTTCTGGAAACACCATATATTTT
CASSETGSGNTIYF
>TRBV13|TRBJ2-7|TRBD2|NA
TGTGCCAGCAGCGGACTAGCGGGAAAGCGCGAGCAGTACTTC
CASSGLAGKREQYF
>TRBV5-4|TRBJ1-2|NA|NA
TGTGCCAGCAGTCAGGGACAACCTGCGGGCTATGGCTACACCTTC
CASSQGQPAGYGYTF
>TRBV28|TRBJ2-3|TRBD2|once
TGTGCCAGCAGTTTAAATAGCGGGAGGGAGGCAGATACGCAGTATTTT
CASSLNSGREADTQYF
>TRBV7-8|TRBJ1-4|NA|NA
TGTGCCAGCAGTTTTGACGGGATTCTGGCTGAAAAACTGTTTTTT
CASSFDGILAEKLFF
>TRBV4-1|TRBJ1-1|NA|NA
TGCGCCAGCAAAGGGGGACATCCTGGAGCTTTCTTT
CASKGGHPGAFF
>TRBV19|TRBJ1-1|TRBD1|few
TGTGCCAGTAGTATAGTCTTCCAGGGGGCGGACACTGAAGCTTTCTTT
CASSIVFQGADTEAFF
>TRBV10-2|TRBJ1-4|TRBD1|NA
TGCGCCAGCAGAGACAGGGGTGAAGAAAAACTGTTTTTT
CASRDRGEEKLFF
>TRBV19|TRBJ2-4|NA|once
TGTGCCAGTAGTATCCGGGTTTCGCAGGGGGCCAAAAACATTCAGTACTTC
CASSIRVSQGAKNIQYF